A single T cell receptor beta chain is shown here with its context. What antigen it recognizes has not been identified. It has no much larger one-base neighbor in the sample; base qualities were not kept. This entry is derived from a study of shared clonotypes between healthy human individuals (dated by TCRdb to between 2020 and 2021). Concerning the study at large: The cohort included a few men and a couple of women between 18 and 49 years of age. For each donor, CD4 naive and CD4 memory were each run on three plates, CD8 naive on two plates, and CD8 memory on one plate. To estimate repertoire size and how much clonotype sharing occurs between individuals, the study deeply sequenced the blood TCR repertoires of several healthy adults. Libraries were prepared and TCR repertoires were sequenced by different laboratories using diverse techniques, in order to increase sequencing depth and limit assay-specific biases. Each donor's leukapheresis produced roughly between roughly 0.85 and 9.5 billion PBMCs.

The donors were healthy, HIV-negative adults who had no recently reported acute infections or vaccinations. Only Caucasian adults living in Nashville, Tennessee, USA were represented among the donors. CD4+ T cells were enriched through magnetic negative selection, after which naive cells were positively selected on CD45RA and the remaining negative fraction served as the memory subset. Blood was collected by leukapheresis, and PBMCs were isolated by Ficoll-Histopaque density gradient centrifugation and then cryopreserved in liquid nitrogen vapor phase. Analytical flow cytometry was used to check the purity and quantity of every magnetically sorted T cell population. Genomic DNA was isolated from each sorted fraction and quantified by UV absorbance on a Nanodrop 2000c. Trimming takes 3 bases off V and 4 bases off J; junction bases not matched to a gene: 4. Reading from cysteine to phenylalanine, the CDR3 counts 14 amino acids. Kept here is only the CDR3 DNA, which spans 42 bases and is read in frame from base 1. The germline V gene encodes CDR1 SEHNR and CDR2 FQNEAQ (reference sequence).

TCR CDR3 regions were amplified from genomic DNA by multiplex PCR using the deep immunoSEQ assay. Genomic DNA extracted from each cell subset was distributed evenly over all wells of several immunoSEQ 96-well plates, and each plate served as one replicate. For sorted subsets, about 200 ng genomic DNA, equal to tens of thousands of T cell genomes, was loaded into each replicate PCR. Purified libraries were quantified with a Qubit 3.0 fluorometer, sized on a Bioanalyzer 2100, and re-quantified with the KAPA Library Quantification kit. Every immunoSEQ 96-well plate was sequenced on a dedicated single-read 150-cycle Illumina NextSeq 550 flow cell. Processing in the source paper ran as follows. Because only junctional sequences without quality scores were contained in the immunoSEQ output, filtering matching that applied to full-length reads could not be performed. Sequences were annotated with PyIR, a Python wrapper for IgBLAST v1.9, and V/J genes and CDR3 were assigned using IMGT germline references. Any read was removed if the V/J assignment was weak (E-value above 1e-6), the CDR3 was missing, or the read contained stop codons, out-of-frame junctions, or ambiguous translated residues. V3J clonotypes were defined as sequences sharing the same inferred V gene, J gene, and CDR3 amino acid sequence. To compute the percentage overlap between repertoires, the number of shared unique clonotypes was divided by the size of the smaller repertoire. Richness of each repertoire was evaluated using RTK rarefaction, the Chao1 estimator, and Recon v2.1 estimates of unobserved clonotypes. Generation probabilities were computed with OLGA for all TCRbeta clonotypes obtained by the gDNA method from several donors. Entries here come from immuneACCESS through TCRdb and include only in-frame sequences with V and J called. Some clones fail to appear in such tables; in the studies checked, an unresolved V gene covers under half of the shortfall, and the cause of the remainder is unknown. The V and J calls and clone size were taken over from that table, and D and trimming were inferred from the DNA. The sample data list over a million clones, and over 95% of these were observed just once. The ten largest account for about 1.2% of the sample.

Results and caveats for the whole study, not just this receptor: Clonotypes shared by all four sorted-subset donors showed higher generation probabilities than non-shared clonotypes. Sampling was limited to blood, and TCR repertoires in tissue likely differ from TCR repertoires in blood. Approximately 4.8% of naive CD4, 3% to 4% of naive CD8, 2.3% of memory CD4, and over 0.35% of memory CD8 clonotypes were shared across a few donors. The small number of donors limited the genetic and exposure-history diversity represented. Incomplete sequencing was indicated by rarefaction of sorted-subset datasets, despite the large sequencing depth. Estimated clonotype richness was generally larger for naive than for memory subsets. Pairwise subsampling indicated that sequencing depth was expected to affect the degree of clonotype sharing among donors.

The sample taken for sequencing was naive CD4+ T cells sorted from blood. This specimen's cell subset or site label, interpreted: CD45RA+ positively selected. The rearrangement combines TRBV7-9 with TRBJ1-1; TRBD1 aligns with 8 central bases. The source is a man between 25 and 39 years old in good health. The nucleotide sequence is TGTGCCAGCAGCTTTACAACAGGGGGCACTGAAGCTTTCTTT. Its protein is CASSFTTGGTEAFF. The entire variable domain, with the stretches around the CDR3 drawn from the reference TRBV7-9 and TRBJ1-1 proteins, is DTGVSQNPRHKITKRGQNVTFRCDPISEHNRLYWYRQTLGQGPEFLTYFQNEAQLEKSRLLSDRFSAERPKGSFSTLEIQRTEQGDSAMYLCASSFTTGGTEAFFGQGTRLTVV.